The next 17 T cell receptor beta chains were all read from a single sample in a study of cytomegalovirus exposure and HLA in healthy donors. PCR employed 60 Vbeta and 13 Jbeta primers. Method: immunoSEQ multiplex PCR; TCRdb's copy keeps in-frame clones and lacks some. The sample has about 110,000 clones; roughly 82% are singletons. Sequencing was done on a sample of PBMCs. These receptors came from a male donor in good health and CMV-seropositive.

CDR3 sequence: CASSQEGQGFGNSPLHF. CDR3 DNA: TGCGCCAGCAGCCAAGAGGGACAGGGATTCGGTAATTCACCCCTCCACTTT. The chain links TRBV4-3 to TRBJ1-6; the match to TRBD1 covers 9 bases. CDR1 and CDR2 from the germline V gene are LGHNA and YSLEER. The CDR3 consists of 17 residues. With 0 bases clipped from V and 6 bases from J, the junction kept 6 bases outside the gene matches.

The rearrangement links TRBV13 to TRBJ2-1; the match to TRBD1 covers 8 bases. The V gene's germline CDR1 is PRHDT and CDR2 FYEKMQ (reference sequence). The CDR3 is 15 amino acids. The V segment lost 1 base and the J segment 4 bases; nucleotides outside the gene matches: 3. CDR3 residues: CASSLETGEYNEQFF. CDR3 sequence (DNA): TGTGCCAGCAGCTTAGAGACAGGGGAATACAATGAGCAGTTCTTC.

In regard to this clone: This sample includes further DNA sequences coding for the same CDR3. The chain combines TRBV5-4 with TRBJ2-7; 12 positions agree with TRBD2. This CDR3 has 15 amino acids. CDR1 and CDR2 (germline): SGHNT, YYREEE (reference sequence). Germline trimming cut 4 bases from V and 2 bases from J; bases unmatched to any gene: 4. The CDR3 is CASSLLAGGPYEQYF. DNA of the CDR3: TGTGCCAGCAGCCTCCTAGCGGGAGGGCCCTACGAGCAGTACTTC.

The CDR3 is CASSVTGGTEAFF. The CDR3 coding sequence is TGTGCCAGCAGCGTTACAGGGGGCACTGAAGCTTTCTTT. This chain joins TRBV9 and TRBJ1-1, with 8 bases lining up with TRBD1. CDR1 is SGDLS and CDR2 is YYNGEE in the germline V gene. CDR3 length: 13 amino acids. Losses at the gene ends were 2 bases for V and 4 bases for J; bases not matched to a gene: 1.

V gene TRBV11-2 combines with J gene TRBJ1-1; D is uncertain. V was trimmed by 5 bases and J by 1 base, leaving 11 bases between them. Germline CDR1 is SGHAT and CDR2 is FQNNGV. There are 14 residues in the CDR3. CDR3 amino acids: CASSPPSRNTEAFF. The DNA of the CDR3 is TGTGCCAGCAGCCCTCCCTCGCGGAACACTGAAGCTTTCTTT.

A few counts support this clone. For the CDR3, the DNA is TGTGCCAGCAGTCCCCCAACAGGGCGCGGAGCTTTCTTT. It is translated as CASSPPTGRGAFF. The rearrangement joins TRBV6-5 to TRBJ1-1; TRBD1 is a possible D gene (6 bases). Germline CDR1 reads MNHEY; CDR2 reads SVGAGI. V lost 5 bases, J lost 10 bases, and 17 bases lay in between. This CDR3 region has 13 residues.

The chain has TRBV6-6 and TRBJ2-5, with 8 bases identical to TRBD2. Per germline, CDR1 MNHNY and CDR2 SVGAGI (reference sequence). The CDR3 length is 16 residues. V trimming: 6 bases; J trimming: 2 bases; junction bases outside the gene matches: 11. The CDR3 DNA is TGTGCCAGCAGGCCACACGGGGGGGCTGCACAAGAGACCCAGTACTTC. It is translated as CASRPHGGAAQETQYF.

The chain employs TRBV12-2 and TRBJ1-5; the table's D call, TRBD1, has no DNA check behind it. TRBV12-2 is annotated as a pseudogene. The CDR3 has 15 residues. The CDR3 region has the DNA TGTGCAAGTCGCCCCGGACAGGGAGGCAATCAGCCCCAGCATTTT. Protein product: CASRPGQGGNQPQHF.

The chain uses TRBV14 and TRBJ2-5; TRBD1 aligns across 7 bases. J lost 5 bases, V lost 4 bases, and 4 bases had no gene match. Germline assignment: CDR1 SGHDN and CDR2 FVKESK. The CDR3 is 13 residues long. The CDR3 here is CASSRGQVETQYF. The CDR3 DNA reads as TGTGCCAGCAGCCGAGGACAGGTTGAGACCCAGTACTTC.

This chain joins TRBV4-1 and TRBJ1-2, with D unclear. V lost 2 bases and J 2 bases, leaving 9 bases between the germline ends. The CDR3 has 14 amino acids. The germline V gene encodes CDR1 MGHRA and CDR2 YSYEKL. DNA for the CDR3: TGCGCCAGCAGCCAAACCACGGGAAACTATGGCTACACCTTC. Encoded protein: CASSQTTGNYGYTF.

V is TRBV7-3 and J is TRBJ1-1; D is uncertain. Per the germline V gene, CDR1 is SGHTA and CDR2 is FQGTGA. Trimming cost V 5 bases and J 0 bases, with 10 bases left between them. This CDR3 comprises 14 residues. For the CDR3, the DNA is TGTGCCAGCAGCCAAAACGGGGTGAACACTGAAGCTTTCTTT. Protein: CASSQNGVNTEAFF.

V gene TRBV5-6 combines with J gene TRBJ1-2, with 9 bases that match TRBD1. J was trimmed by 7 bases and V by 4 bases; bases with no gene match: 11. There are 15 residues in the CDR3. The germline CDR1 and CDR2 sequences are SGHDT and YYEEEE. CDR3 protein: CASSTYTGGVSGYTF. DNA of the CDR3: TGTGCCAGCAGCACCTACACAGGGGGCGTATCTGGCTACACCTTC.

The chain employs TRBV4-3 and TRBJ2-7; possible D gene TRBD2, 6 bases. The CDR3 totals 15 residues. The germline CDR1 and CDR2 sequences are LGHNA and YSLEER. Trimming cost V 3 bases and J 0 bases, with 12 bases left between them. The CDR3 DNA is TGCGCCAGCAGCCACAGGGTGGGAGGCTCCTACGAGCAGTACTTC. Amino acids: CASSHRVGGSYEQYF.

In DNA form, the CDR3 reads TGTGCCAGCAGCTTGGATAGCAGGGGGGCCTATAGCAATCAGCCCCAGCATTTT. Translated: CASSLDSRGAYSNQPQHF. The rearrangement uses TRBV5-5 and TRBJ1-5; 7 bases line up with TRBD1. This CDR3 has 18 residues. Germline values: CDR1 SGHKS, CDR2 YYEKEE (reference sequence). V lost 0 bases and J lost 0; bases outside the gene matches: 9.

The table lists this clone with a few counts. The rearrangement joins TRBV5-6 to TRBJ1-1, with 7 bases aligning to TRBD1. The CDR3 length is 14 residues. Per germline, CDR1 SGHDT and CDR2 YYEEEE. V gave up 4 bases and J gave up 2 bases; unmatched junction bases: 5. The CDR3 DNA sequence: TGTGCCAGCAGCCCGGGACAGAGAAACACTGAAGCTTTCTTT. This encodes CASSPGQRNTEAFF.

Written as DNA, the CDR3 is TGTGCCAGCCAAACGGGGGGCGCCATGGAGTATGAGACCCAGTACTTC. As protein: CASQTGGAMEYETQYF. The chain recombines TRBV28 with TRBJ2-5; D possibly corresponds to TRBD2 (7 bases). This CDR3 is 16 amino acids long. V lost 8 bases, J lost 5 bases, and 24 bases lay in between. Germline CDR1 and CDR2: MDHEN and SYDVKM.

The chain combines TRBV6-6 with TRBJ2-1; a weak D match, TRBD1 (5 bases). Germline assignment: CDR1 MNHNY and CDR2 SVGAGI (reference sequence). V lost 6 bases and J 0 bases, leaving 15 bases between the germline ends. The CDR3 extends over 16 amino acids. CDR3 DNA: TGTGCCAGCAGCCCCAGGGCAGCGAGCTCCTACAATGAGCAGTTCTTC. Its protein is CASSPRAASSYNEQFF.